Below are 23 T cell receptor beta chains sequenced from a single sample in a study of T-cell reconstitution after alpha-beta-depleted transplantation in children. Researchers prepared the TCRbeta library using unique molecular identifiers, the study reports. TCRdb re-called the PCR reads with MiXCR, one entry per CDR3 protein. The sample lists about 980,000 distinct CDR3 sequences; about 29% were seen once. Sequenced material: PBMCs, mostly from graft donor cells, taken 360 days after TCRalphabeta/CD19-depleted stem cell transplant. These receptors originate from a boy less than two years old who had a stem cell transplant for SCID, so the T cells may come from the graft donor.

This clonotype was seen a few times. The chain employs TRBV4-1 and TRBJ1-1; D gene uncertain. This CDR3 is built from 14 residues. CDR1 is MGHRA and CDR2 is YSYEKL in the germline V gene. Between the trimmed V and J ends, which lost 2 bases and 0 bases, there was a span of 7 bases. The CDR3 sequence is CASSQPRMNTEAFF. The CDR3 coding sequence is TGCGCCAGCAGCCAACCCCGGATGAACACTGAAGCTTTCTTT.

This clonotype appeared a few times. This chain connects TRBV28 to TRBJ2-7, with TRBD2 matching 9 bases. The junction had 10 bases not matched to a gene; V was cut back by 5 bases and J by 2 bases. The CDR3 runs to 16 residues. CDR1 and CDR2 from the germline V gene are MDHEN and SYDVKM. The CDR3 here is CASSPPAGGPTYEQYF. DNA for the CDR3: TGTGCCAGCAGTCCCCCAGCGGGGGGCCCTACCTACGAGCAGTACTTC.

This sequence joins TRBV19 and TRBJ2-1; D is uncertain. V was pared by 1 base and J by 10 bases, with 8 bases between. Germline values: CDR1 LNHDA, CDR2 SQIVND (reference sequence). CDR3 length: 12 residues. CDR3: CASSIGELEQFF. For the CDR3, the DNA is TGTGCCAGTAGTATAGGAGAGTTGGAGCAGTTCTTC.

The chain combines TRBV20-1 with TRBJ2-2, with D unclear. The CDR3 covers 12 residues. Trimming left V 4 bases short and J 3 bases short, with 6 bases between. Germline V lookup: CDR1 DFQATT, CDR2 SNEGSKA (reference sequence). CDR3 region: CSAIKDTGELFF. DNA for the CDR3: TGCAGTGCTATCAAGGACACCGGGGAGCTGTTTTTT.

V usage is TRBV20-1 and J usage is TRBJ2-3; 8 nucleotides match TRBD2. The CDR3 runs to 12 residues. V gave up 4 bases and J gave up 8 bases; unmatched junction bases: 5. Germline CDR1 reads DFQATT; CDR2 reads SNEGSKA (reference sequence). In DNA form, the CDR3 reads TGCAGTGCTATCGGGGGGGCCGCTACGCAGTATTTT. Translated: CSAIGGAATQYF.

This clonotype occurred many times. The J gene is TRBJ2-5, the V gene TRBV11-2; D ambiguous. CDR3 size: 14 residues. V gave up 0 bases and J gave up 0 bases, with 5 bases separating them. Germline-derived CDR1 and CDR2 are SGHAT and FQNNGV. The CDR3 nucleotides are TGTGCCAGCAGCTTAGACTCGTACCAAGAGACCCAGTACTTC. Amino acids: CASSLDSYQETQYF.

This sequence joins TRBV29-1 and TRBJ2-5; maybe TRBD1 (5 bases). The CDR3 is 14 amino acids. With 4 bases removed from V and 4 bases from J, the gap between germline ends came to 16 bases. Germline lookup yields CDR1 SQVTM and CDR2 ANQGSEA. In DNA form, the CDR3 reads TGCAGCGTTGGGGGCGGCCTACCGGGAGAGACCCAGTACTTC. The encoded protein is CSVGGGLPGETQYF.

J is TRBJ2-3 and V is TRBV7-6; 7 nucleotides match TRBD2. The CDR3 runs to 17 residues. Germline lookup yields CDR1 SGHVS and CDR2 FNYEAQ. V shed 2 bases, J shed 4 bases, and the junction held 12 bases outside the gene matches. CDR3 region: CASSLSSWRGNPDTQYF. In nucleotides, the CDR3 is TGTGCCAGCAGCTTAAGTTCTTGGCGGGGGAACCCAGATACGCAGTATTTT.

The rearrangement uses TRBV6-5 and TRBJ1-1; maybe TRBD1 (5 bases). This CDR3 has 16 residues. The V and J ends lost 4 bases and 8 bases respectively, with 23 bases between them. CDR1 and CDR2 from the germline V gene are MNHEY and SVGAGI. The CDR3 spells CASSSLPQDLGGEAFF. The CDR3 DNA is TGTGCCAGCAGTTCTCTCCCACAGGACCTTGGGGGAGAAGCTTTCTTT.

The chain recombines TRBV20-1 with TRBJ1-1; D might be TRBD1 (6 bases). The germline V gene encodes CDR1 DFQATT and CDR2 SNEGSKA (reference sequence). The V end lost 4 bases, the J end lost 3 bases, and 12 bases lay between the germline ends. The CDR3 loop spans 13 amino acids. CDR3: CSATYHRDTEAFF. For the CDR3, the DNA is TGCAGTGCTACTTACCACAGGGACACTGAAGCTTTCTTT.

The chain uses TRBV4-2 and TRBJ2-7; D is possibly TRBD2 (6 bases). The germline V gene has CDR1 LGHNA and CDR2 YNFKEQ. V was cut by 1 base and J by 2 bases, with 12 bases left in between. The CDR3 is 15 amino acids. CDR3 sequence (DNA): TGTGCCAGCAGCCAAGCAAGGGGACTCACCTACGAGCAGTACTTC. It encodes CASSQARGLTYEQYF.

This sequence joins TRBV19 and TRBJ1-2; D not resolved. Germline CDR1 is LNHDA and CDR2 is SQIVND (reference sequence). The V gene lost 9 bases and the J gene lost 3 bases, with 20 bases spanning the gap. This CDR3 contains 15 residues. CDR3 sequence (DNA): TGTGCCAGCAGTGGGCAGCCCAGGCTAGACTATGGCTACACCTTC. As protein: CASSGQPRLDYGYTF.

The rearrangement joins TRBV10-3 to TRBJ2-4, with 9 bases that match TRBD1. The CDR3 totals 18 residues. J gave up 1 base and V 2 bases, and 9 bases lay outside the gene matches. CDR1 is ENHRY, CDR2 SYGVKD, per germline. The chain's CDR3 is CAISEEEGTGPAKNIQYF. Written as DNA, the CDR3 is TGTGCCATCAGTGAGGAGGAGGGGACAGGGCCGGCCAAAAACATTCAGTACTTC.

This clonotype was counted between two and nine times. The chain has TRBV13 and TRBJ1-5, with a possible D match to TRBD1 (6 bases). Trimming stripped 5 bases from V and 2 bases from J, with 13 bases between. From germline, CDR1 is PRHDT and CDR2 FYEKMQ (reference sequence). This CDR3 comprises 15 residues. CDR3 nucleotide sequence: TGTGCCAGCAGCGTAACAGGGTTGGGCAATCAGCCCCAGCATTTT. Amino acid sequence: CASSVTGLGNQPQHF.

The CDR3 DNA sequence: TGCGCCAGCAGCCAAGACCCCTCGCAGGGGGTTGAGACCCAGTACTTC. Protein product: CASSQDPSQGVETQYF. The genes are TRBV4-1 and TRBJ2-5; 7 nucleotides agree with TRBD1. The germline V gene encodes CDR1 MGHRA and CDR2 YSYEKL. The CDR3 loop spans 16 amino acids. The V and J ends lost 0 bases and 5 bases, in that order; junction bases with no gene match: 9.

This sequence joins TRBV20-1 and TRBJ2-1; D possibly corresponds to TRBD2 (5 bases). This CDR3 spans 15 amino acids. The germline V and J ends were trimmed by 0 bases and 4 bases, with 13 bases remaining between them. Germline V gene sequence: CDR1 DFQATT, CDR2 SNEGSKA (reference sequence). CDR3 amino acids: CSARDEGIPYNEQFF. In nucleotides, the CDR3 is TGCAGTGCTAGAGACGAGGGAATACCATACAATGAGCAGTTCTTC.

This clonotype showed up just a few times. J is TRBJ1-2 and V is TRBV12-3 or TRBV12-4, with D possibly TRBD1 on 6 matching bases. The CDR3 extends over 14 amino acids. Trimming took off 6 bases at V and 5 bases at J, with 16 bases between the two ends. The CDR3 DNA reads as TGTGCCAGCAGCCAGGGGTCTACCTCTTATGGCTACACCTTC. It specifies CASSQGSTSYGYTF.

This clonotype was counted only a few times. The rearrangement uses TRBV20-1 and TRBJ2-3; TRBD2 aligns across 7 bases. Germline CDR1 is DFQATT and CDR2 is SNEGSKA (reference sequence). The CDR3 runs to 14 residues. V shed 3 bases, J shed 4 bases, and the junction held 7 bases outside the gene matches. Here the CDR3 reads CSASPSGVADTQYF. The CDR3 DNA is TGCAGTGCTAGCCCAAGCGGGGTGGCAGATACGCAGTATTTT.

CDR3 amino acids: CATSDTGKGTYEQYF. CDR3 in DNA: TGTGCCACCAGTGACACCGGGAAAGGGACCTACGAGCAGTACTTC. This chain joins TRBV24-1 and TRBJ2-7, with D perhaps TRBD2 (5 bases). V lost 4 bases to trimming and J lost 2 bases, with 14 bases between them. This CDR3 comprises 15 residues. Per the germline V gene, CDR1 is KGHDR and CDR2 is SFDVKD.

The chain is built from TRBV5-1 and TRBJ1-1; 9 bases align to TRBD1. Germline CDR1 SGHRS, CDR2 YFSETQ. The CDR3 is made up of 14 amino acids. V shed 4 bases, J shed 6 bases, and the junction held 7 bases outside the gene matches. The CDR3 DNA reads TGCGCCAGCAGCAAACAGGGGGCTGGGGCTGAAGCTTTCTTT. Its protein is CASSKQGAGAEAFF.

The chain employs TRBV15 and TRBJ2-7, with 10 nucleotides matching TRBD1. The CDR3 has 17 residues. Germline V gene data show CDR1 as LNHNV and CDR2 as YYDKDF (reference sequence). V trimming: 4 bases; J trimming: 4 bases; junction bases outside the gene matches: 13. CDR3 amino acids: CATSIHIGQGGWYEQYF. The CDR3 DNA reads TGTGCCACCAGCATCCACATAGGACAGGGGGGTTGGTACGAGCAGTACTTC.

This sequence joins TRBV4-1 and TRBJ2-6; tentative D call: TRBD1 (5 bases). The CDR3 is 19 residues long. Trimming took 0 bases from V and 0 from J, leaving 15 bases between them. Germline V lookup: CDR1 MGHRA, CDR2 YSYEKL. The CDR3 DNA is TGCGCCAGCAGCCAAGAGGGTAAAAGGGGCCGCTCTGGGGCCAACGTCCTGACTTTC. Protein sequence: CASSQEGKRGRSGANVLTF.

This clonotype was seen a few times. The chain joins TRBV6-2 or TRBV6-3 to TRBJ2-3; the D gene is possibly TRBD2 (5 bases). V was cut by 6 bases and J by 1 base, with 20 bases left in between. Germline loops: CDR1 MNHEY, CDR2 SVGEGT. CDR3 length: 17 amino acids. The chain's CDR3 is CASRSAGKGGRTDTQYF. The CDR3 nucleotides are TGTGCCAGCAGGTCTGCAGGAAAAGGAGGACGCACAGATACGCAGTATTTT.